The next 13 T cell receptor beta chains were all read from a single sample in a study of T cells expressing NK-cell markers. TCRdb re-called the 5' RACE reads and shows each CDR3 protein once, DNA omitted. The sample yields roughly 160,000 distinct CDR3 sequences, of which the top ten take up roughly a fifth. Sequencing was carried out using blood T cells: a sorted CD56 or NKG2C T cell subset, CD4+ or CD8+ T cells, or bulk PBMC T cells (not recorded which). Receptor source: a man aged 18-70 years in good health.

This chain connects TRBV12-3 or TRBV12-4 to TRBJ1-1; with no DNA, the TCRdb D assignment of TRBD1 cannot be verified. The CDR3 loop spans 16 amino acids. The CDR3 is CASSLGPLAGDTEAFF.

The chain combines TRBV24-1 with TRBJ1-5; TCRdb gives TRBD1 as the D gene, but with no DNA this cannot be confirmed. CDR1 is KGHDR, CDR2 SFDVKD, per germline. The CDR3 is 17 amino acids. The CDR3 reads CATSDGPGQGALGPQHF.

The chain uses TRBV28 and TRBJ1-1; TCRdb selects TRBD1, and the lack of DNA leaves this call unchecked. Germline values: CDR1 MDHEN, CDR2 SYDVKM. The CDR3 is made up of 14 amino acids. CDR3 residues: CASFSTGMNTEAFF.

The genes are TRBV15 and TRBJ2-7; TCRdb outputs TRBD1, but without DNA this stays unchecked. Germline CDR1 is LNHNV and CDR2 is YYDKDF (reference sequence). The CDR3 totals 15 residues. The CDR3: CATSRVGQRGFEQYF.

The chain links TRBV12-3 or TRBV12-4 to TRBJ1-2; the TCRdb D gene call, TRBD1, has no DNA to confirm it. CDR3 length: 11 residues. The CDR3 protein is CASSFWGSKAF.

This chain connects TRBV7-9 to TRBJ2-2. Germline-derived CDR1 and CDR2 are SEHNR and FQNEAQ (reference sequence). The CDR3 consists of 15 residues. CDR3 amino acids: CASSFPKGNTGELFF.

The rearrangement uses TRBV5-1 and TRBJ1-1; there is no DNA to check the TCRdb D call of TRBD1. Germline values: CDR1 SGHRS, CDR2 YFSETQ. The CDR3 length is 12 residues. The CDR3 spells CASSTGHSEAFF.

This chain uses TRBV28 with TRBJ1-2; TCRdb's D call of TRBD1 is untestable without DNA. Germline CDR1 is MDHEN and CDR2 is SYDVKM. The CDR3 consists of 15 residues. CDR3 sequence reads: CASNPGARHPSGYTF.

The J gene is TRBJ2-5, the V gene TRBV4-2. Germline V gene lookup returns CDR1 LGHNA and CDR2 YNFKEQ. The CDR3 length is 15 residues. The CDR3 spells CASSQENRYQETQYF.

The rearrangement uses TRBV28 and TRBJ1-5; TCRdb indicates TRBD1, and absent DNA this call remains unverified. Germline V lookup: CDR1 MDHEN, CDR2 SYDVKM. This CDR3 has 14 amino acids. The CDR3 spells CASSSLRQGQPQHF.

J is TRBJ2-7 and V is TRBV20-1; TCRdb's D call, TRBD1, is unchecked because there is no DNA. The CDR3 is 13 amino acids. Per the germline V gene, CDR1 is DFQATT and CDR2 is SNEGSKA (reference sequence). The CDR3 protein is CSARESWGSVQYF.

V usage is TRBV3-1 and J usage is TRBJ1-1; TCRdb proposes TRBD1, but this gene call is untestable without DNA. Looked up from germline, CDR1 is LGHDT and CDR2 is YNNKEL (reference sequence). CDR3 length equals 18 residues. CDR3 loop: CASSQDLKQGMGNTEAFF.

This chain connects TRBV6-1 to TRBJ2-1; TCRdb's D call, TRBD1, is unchecked because there is no DNA. Germline values: CDR1 MNHNS, CDR2 SASEGT. CDR3 length: 14 residues. The CDR3: CASSEARQGFEQFF.